These 9 T cell receptor beta chains originate from one sample sequenced in a study of low-dose radiotherapy and immunotherapy resistance in tumors. TRAV- and TRBV-specific primers were used for first-strand cDNA, which covered alpha and beta chains. Over roughly 18 PCR cycles, TCRs were amplified from a constant-region primer and V-primer adapter. TCRdb re-derived calls from the reads in MiXCR, one entry per CDR3 protein. The sample holds 12,000 or so distinct CDR3 sequences, roughly 72% seen once. These receptors all come from a human donor with advanced metastatic prostate, ovarian, gallbladder or colorectal cancer (not recorded which). This table probably holds off-target reads from a library built for another chain.

The chain carries TRBV3-1 and TRBJ1-1; D might be TRBD1 (5 bases). Germline assignment: CDR1 LGHDT and CDR2 YNNKEL (reference sequence). The CDR3 length is 15 residues. V shed 4 bases and J shed 4 bases, with 16 bases lying between them. CDR3 sequence: CASSPSRSGGTEAFF. The DNA of the CDR3 is TGTGCCAGCAGCCCCAGTCGTTCGGGGGGCACTGAAGCTTTCTTT.

The rearrangement joins TRBV6-2 or TRBV6-3 to TRBJ2-5, with 12 nucleotides matching TRBD2. J lost 5 bases, V lost 6 bases, and 7 bases had no gene match. The V gene's germline CDR1 is MNHEY and CDR2 SVGEGT. The length of the CDR3 is 15 residues. CDR3 sequence (DNA): TGTGCCAGCAGCCGCGGACTAGCGGGAACGGAGACCCAGTACTTC. This translates into CASSRGLAGTETQYF.

This chain uses TRBV2 with TRBJ1-2, with D possibly TRBD1 on 5 matching bases. The V gene's germline CDR1 is SNHLY and CDR2 FYNNEI. V lost 7 bases, J lost 3 bases, and 15 bases lay in between. CDR3 length: 14 amino acids. The CDR3 DNA follows: TGTGCCAGCATGGGAGGCAGGGAATACTATGGCTACACCTTC. Its translation: CASMGGREYYGYTF.

V is TRBV3-1 and J is TRBJ2-3, with D uncertain. Trimming took 2 bases from V and 3 from J, leaving 12 bases between them. The germline gives CDR1 LGHDT, CDR2 YNNKEL (reference sequence). The CDR3 length is 15 residues. CDR3 nucleotide sequence: TGTGCCAGCAGCCAATTTGGTGGAGTAACAGATACGCAGTATTTT. Protein product: CASSQFGGVTDTQYF.

This clonotype was detected once. This chain joins TRBV6-1 and TRBJ1-5; 10 nucleotides align to TRBD1. V was clipped by 7 bases and J by 4 bases; unmatched bases: 4. Germline V lookup: CDR1 MNHNS, CDR2 SASEGT. The CDR3 loop spans 14 amino acids. The CDR3 spells CASKGQGFNQPQHF. CDR3 nucleotides: TGTGCCAGCAAGGGACAGGGGTTTAATCAGCCCCAGCATTTT.

This clonotype was found once. The chain recombines TRBV5-5 with TRBJ2-2; perhaps D is TRBD1 or TRBD2 (5 bases each). Trimming removed 4 bases from V and 6 bases from J, with 16 bases in between. Germline V gene data show CDR1 as SGHKS and CDR2 as YYEKEE (reference sequence). The CDR3 spans 15 residues. The DNA of the CDR3 is TGTGCCAGCAGCGGCCGGGGCGAGTCTCCCGGGGAGCTGTTTTTT. Its translation: CASSGRGESPGELFF.

V usage is TRBV7-2 and J usage is TRBJ1-6, with D possibly being TRBD1 (6 bases). CDR1 is SGHTA and CDR2 is FQGNSA in the germline V gene. The length of the CDR3 is 17 residues. V was shortened by 5 bases and J by 3 bases, with 17 bases between the two germline ends. CDR3 DNA: TGTGCCAGCAGCGACACGGGACACCTAGGCTATAATTCACCCCTCCACTTT. This encodes CASSDTGHLGYNSPLHF.

The J gene is TRBJ1-2, the V gene TRBV5-1; 9 positions match TRBD1. The CDR3 length is 13 residues. Germline V gives CDR1 SGHRS, CDR2 YFSETQ. V trimming: 3 bases; J trimming: 7 bases; junction bases outside the gene matches: 4. The CDR3 region is CASSYAQGAGYTF. In DNA form, the CDR3 reads TGCGCCAGCAGCTACGCACAGGGGGCTGGCTACACCTTC.

V usage is TRBV7-2 and J usage is TRBJ2-3, with TRBD2 matching over 7 bases. CDR1 is SGHTA and CDR2 is FQGNSA in the germline V gene. J was trimmed by 0 bases and V by 1 base; bases with no gene match: 1. The CDR3 length is 15 residues. The CDR3 sequence is CASSLVSGSTDTQYF. The CDR3 nucleotides are TGTGCCAGCAGCTTAGTTAGCGGGAGCACAGATACGCAGTATTTT.